Included here is one T cell receptor beta chain sequence, with context. Additional DNA sequences in this sample encode the identical CDR3. This sample is drawn from a study of T cell changes during pregnancy in multiple sclerosis. V dropped 4 bases and J dropped 3 bases, with 4 bases sitting between them. CDR1 and CDR2 (germline): MNHEY, SMNVEV (reference sequence). The CDR3 runs 11 residues. The assay was immunoSEQ multiplex PCR, and TCRdb's table has in-frame clones only and misses some. Altogether about 92,000 clones are present, roughly 90% being singletons, with the ten largest covering roughly 1.4%.

The receptor's source is a female donor with multiple sclerosis, enrolled in a pregnancy study. The chain is built from TRBV27 and TRBJ2-7; D is undetermined. The sample here was peripheral blood, taken in the first trimester of pregnancy. The CDR3 DNA follows: TGTGCCAGCAGTTCCAGCTACGAGCAGTACTTC. Residues: CASSSSYEQYF.